These T cell receptor beta chains were read from a single sample in a study of regulatory T cells in long-lasting Graves disease. One entry per CDR3 protein results from TCRdb running MiXCR on the multiplex PCR reads. This repertoire shows approximately 270,000 distinct CDR3 sequences, under 20% found once; its top ten account for approximately 14%. The data also belong to a second study, concerning T cells in Graves' hyperthyroidism and ophthalmopathy.

Sequences were derived from peripheral blood mononuclear cells (PBMCs), sampled at new diagnosis, from a patient treated with antithyroid drugs. These receptors all stem from a woman aged 30 to 39 with Graves disease. Each CDR3 is given with its conserved first and last residue. Fields, in order: clone size, D gene, V gene, J gene, CDR3 DNA, CDR3 protein. The D gene is left open where the match is weak. Clone size is not always given. Where it is, it says once, few, many or a class for expanded clones.

abundance: many
d_gene: TRBD1
v_gene: TRBV29-1
j_gene: TRBJ2-3
CDR3nt: TGCAGCGTCGGACAGGGGCTAACAGATACGCAGTATTTT
CDR3aa: CSVGQGLTDTQYF

abundance: .
d_gene: .
v_gene: TRBV29-1
j_gene: TRBJ2-1
CDR3nt: TGCAGCGTTGTACCCTCCCCCCGGGGCAGGCATGAGCAGTTCTTC
CDR3aa: CSVVPSPRGRHEQFF

abundance: many
d_gene: TRBD1
v_gene: TRBV6-1
j_gene: TRBJ1-1
CDR3nt: TGTGCCAGCAGTAACAGGGGAGGAAGGAACACTGAAGCTTTCTTT
CDR3aa: CASSNRGGRNTEAFF

abundance: .
d_gene: .
v_gene: TRBV4-1
j_gene: TRBJ2-7
CDR3nt: TGCGCCAGCAGCCAAGGGCCGGGGGCCTTGTACGAGCAGTACTTC
CDR3aa: CASSQGPGALYEQYF

abundance: many
d_gene: .
v_gene: TRBV2
j_gene: TRBJ2-5
CDR3nt: TGTGCCAGCAGTGATCCTCGGGGTAGGACTTTTGGTGAGACCCAGTACTTC
CDR3aa: CASSDPRGRTFGETQYF

abundance: many
d_gene: TRBD1
v_gene: TRBV6-2/TRBV6-3
j_gene: TRBJ1-3
CDR3nt: TGTGCCAGCAGTGTTAAGCAGGGGGCTGGAAACACCATATATTTT
CDR3aa: CASSVKQGAGNTIYF

abundance: .
d_gene: TRBD1
v_gene: TRBV20-1
j_gene: TRBJ1-2
CDR3nt: TGCAGTGCTAGACATCCGGACAGGGGGTTGTGGAATGGCTGCACCTTC
CDR3aa: CSARHPDRGLWNGCTF

abundance: few
d_gene: .
v_gene: TRBV7-8
j_gene: TRBJ1-6
CDR3nt: TGTGCCAGCAGCTTGGGATCCTTGCTCTCCTATAATTCACCCCTCCACTTT
CDR3aa: CASSLGSLLSYNSPLHF

abundance: many
d_gene: .
v_gene: TRBV10-1
j_gene: TRBJ2-3
CDR3nt: TGCGCCAGCAGTGAAGGAAACGCAGACACAGATACGCAGTATTTT
CDR3aa: CASSEGNADTDTQYF

abundance: many
d_gene: .
v_gene: TRBV5-1
j_gene: TRBJ2-4
CDR3nt: TGCGCCAGCAGCTTACAGGGAGACATTCAGTACTTC
CDR3aa: CASSLQGDIQYF

abundance: few
d_gene: TRBD1
v_gene: TRBV20-1
j_gene: TRBJ2-7
CDR3nt: TGCAGTGCTACCCGTGGACAGGAAAGGGAGCAGTACTTC
CDR3aa: CSATRGQEREQYF

abundance: many
d_gene: TRBD1
v_gene: TRBV6-5
j_gene: TRBJ2-1
CDR3nt: TGTGCCAGCAGTTCAGGGACAGTCTACAATGAGCAGTTCTTC
CDR3aa: CASSSGTVYNEQFF

abundance: many
d_gene: TRBD2
v_gene: TRBV7-2
j_gene: TRBJ2-3
CDR3nt: TGTGCCAGCAGCTTAGGTTTTGGCGGGGGGGCAGATACGCAGTATTTT
CDR3aa: CASSLGFGGGADTQYF

abundance: .
d_gene: TRBD1
v_gene: TRBV28
j_gene: TRBJ1-2
CDR3nt: TGTGCCAGCAGTTCACAGGGGGAAGGTGGCTACACCTTC
CDR3aa: CASSSQGEGGYTF

abundance: .
d_gene: TRBD1
v_gene: TRBV20-1
j_gene: TRBJ1-1
CDR3nt: TGCAGTGCCTTGGGACAGCAGAACACTGAAGCTTTCTTT
CDR3aa: CSALGQQNTEAFF

abundance: many
d_gene: TRBD1
v_gene: TRBV20-1
j_gene: TRBJ2-1
CDR3nt: TGCAGTGCGGCGGAAGGGGGCGCGATGTATGAGCAGTTCTTC
CDR3aa: CSAAEGGAMYEQFF

abundance: many
d_gene: .
v_gene: TRBV5-6
j_gene: TRBJ1-1
CDR3nt: TGTGCCAGCAGCTTTTTTTCGTTGACGGGTGACACTGAAGCTTTCTTT
CDR3aa: CASSFFSLTGDTEAFF

abundance: many
d_gene: .
v_gene: TRBV11-2
j_gene: TRBJ2-3
CDR3nt: TGTGCCAGCAGCTTAGGTTGGGGACCGTATTTT
CDR3aa: CASSLGWGPYF

abundance: many
d_gene: .
v_gene: TRBV6-1
j_gene: TRBJ1-5
CDR3nt: TGTGCCAGCAGTGAAGAAGGGTGGCAGCCCCAGCATTTT
CDR3aa: CASSEEGWQPQHF

abundance: many
d_gene: .
v_gene: TRBV18
j_gene: TRBJ2-5
CDR3nt: TGTGCCAGCTCACCACCGGAGACCCCGGGGGAGACCCAGTACTTC
CDR3aa: CASSPPETPGETQYF

abundance: few
d_gene: .
v_gene: TRBV6-2/TRBV6-3
j_gene: TRBJ2-6
CDR3nt: TGTGCCAGCAGTTATTGGGAGGCAGGGGCCAACGTCCTGACTTTC
CDR3aa: CASSYWEAGANVLTF

abundance: many
d_gene: .
v_gene: TRBV12-3/TRBV12-4
j_gene: TRBJ1-6
CDR3nt: TGTGCCAGCCGCCGAACGGGGGATTCACCCCTCCACTTT
CDR3aa: CASRRTGDSPLHF

abundance: many
d_gene: .
v_gene: TRBV4-1
j_gene: TRBJ1-2
CDR3nt: TGCGCCAGCAGCCTCCCCCCGGCCCGGGCTGGCGGAGGCTACACCTTC
CDR3aa: CASSLPPARAGGGYTF

abundance: many
d_gene: TRBD2
v_gene: TRBV3-1
j_gene: TRBJ2-1
CDR3nt: TGTGCCAGCAGCCGGCCTCGGGGGGGTGAGCAGTTCTTC
CDR3aa: CASSRPRGGEQFF

abundance: many
d_gene: .
v_gene: TRBV5-4
j_gene: TRBJ1-6
CDR3nt: TGTGCCAGCAGCCCTCAGGGGATTCGGCCCCTCCACTTT
CDR3aa: CASSPQGIRPLHF

abundance: many
d_gene: .
v_gene: TRBV12-3/TRBV12-4
j_gene: TRBJ2-7
CDR3nt: TGTGCCAGCAGTTTAAAGGGGGGAAGCTCCTACGAGCAGTACTTC
CDR3aa: CASSLKGGSSYEQYF

abundance: many
d_gene: .
v_gene: TRBV7-9
j_gene: TRBJ1-4
CDR3nt: TGTGCCAGCAGCCGTGGGAGAACTAATGAAAAACTGTTTTTT
CDR3aa: CASSRGRTNEKLFF

abundance: many
d_gene: TRBD2
v_gene: TRBV20-1
j_gene: TRBJ2-1
CDR3nt: TGCAGTGCTAGATATAGCGGGGGGGGCCCGGGGAATGAGCAGTTCTTC
CDR3aa: CSARYSGGGPGNEQFF

abundance: .
d_gene: .
v_gene: TRBV12-3/TRBV12-4
j_gene: TRBJ2-2
CDR3nt: TGTGCCAGCAACGCAGGTGCCACCGGGGAGCTGTTTTTT
CDR3aa: CASNAGATGELFF

abundance: many
d_gene: .
v_gene: TRBV2
j_gene: TRBJ2-1
CDR3nt: TGTGCCAGCAGGGATCCCCCCTATGAGCAGTTCTTC
CDR3aa: CASRDPPYEQFF

abundance: few
d_gene: .
v_gene: TRBV6-1
j_gene: TRBJ2-5
CDR3nt: TGTGCCAGCAGGCTGACTGGGTACCAAGAGACCCAGTACTTC
CDR3aa: CASRLTGYQETQYF

abundance: many
d_gene: TRBD1
v_gene: TRBV20-1
j_gene: TRBJ2-7
CDR3nt: TGCAGTGCTGTTCCCTGGGACAGATCCTACGAGCAGTACTTC
CDR3aa: CSAVPWDRSYEQYF

abundance: many
d_gene: .
v_gene: TRBV5-1
j_gene: TRBJ1-1
CDR3nt: TGCGCCAGCAGCGTGGACGCACGGGGCACTGAAGCTTTCTTT
CDR3aa: CASSVDARGTEAFF

abundance: few
d_gene: TRBD1
v_gene: TRBV14
j_gene: TRBJ2-1
CDR3nt: TGTGCCAGCAGCCAGCTACGGGACAGGGGGCCCAGGGGCAATGAGCAGTTCTTC
CDR3aa: CASSQLRDRGPRGNEQFF

abundance: many
d_gene: TRBD1
v_gene: TRBV27
j_gene: TRBJ1-3
CDR3nt: TGTGCCAGCAGTTTATACCCCCCGACAGGGGGAGGAAACACCATATATTTT
CDR3aa: CASSLYPPTGGGNTIYF

abundance: many
d_gene: TRBD1
v_gene: TRBV11-2
j_gene: TRBJ2-7
CDR3nt: TGTGCCAGCAGCCCGGGGACAGTAATCGAGCAGTACTTC
CDR3aa: CASSPGTVIEQYF

abundance: .
d_gene: .
v_gene: TRBV6-1
j_gene: TRBJ1-2
CDR3nt: TGTGCCAGCAGTGAAGTGGCAAGTGGCTACACCTTC
CDR3aa: CASSEVASGYTF

abundance: few
d_gene: TRBD2
v_gene: TRBV12-3/TRBV12-4
j_gene: TRBJ2-1
CDR3nt: TGTGCCAGCAGGTACCGGTTTAGCGGGGGGCCTAATGAGCAGTTCTTC
CDR3aa: CASRYRFSGGPNEQFF

abundance: .
d_gene: .
v_gene: TRBV12-5
j_gene: TRBJ2-7
CDR3nt: TGTGCTAGTGGTTTGGTACTGTCGAAGAGCTCCTACGAGCAGTACTTC
CDR3aa: CASGLVLSKSSYEQYF